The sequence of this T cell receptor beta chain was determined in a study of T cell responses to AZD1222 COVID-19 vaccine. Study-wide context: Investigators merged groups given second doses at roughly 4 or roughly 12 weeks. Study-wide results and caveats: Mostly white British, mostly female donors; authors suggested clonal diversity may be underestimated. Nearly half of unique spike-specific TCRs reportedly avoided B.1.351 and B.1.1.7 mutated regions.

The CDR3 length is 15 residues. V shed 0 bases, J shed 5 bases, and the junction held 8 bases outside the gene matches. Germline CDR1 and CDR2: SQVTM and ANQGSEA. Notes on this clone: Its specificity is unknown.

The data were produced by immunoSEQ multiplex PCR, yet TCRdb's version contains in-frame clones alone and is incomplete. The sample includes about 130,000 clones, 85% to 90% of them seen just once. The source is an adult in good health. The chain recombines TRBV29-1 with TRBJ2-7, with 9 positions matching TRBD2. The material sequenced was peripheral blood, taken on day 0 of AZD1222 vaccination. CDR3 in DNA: TGCAGCGTTGAAGATGGGGCGGGAGGGCTAAACGAGCAGTACTTC. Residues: CSVEDGAGGLNEQYF.